This record looks at one T cell receptor (beta chain) sequence and its context. These data come from a study of shared clonotypes between healthy human individuals. The CDR3 consists of 15 residues. Germline V gene lookup returns CDR1 SNHLY and CDR2 FYNNEI. Trimming at V came to 5 bases and at J to 1 base, leaving 1 base not matched to a gene. Some clones are missing from TCRdb's copy, which holds only in-frame ones; the method was immunoSEQ multiplex PCR. The sample has 2 million to 3 million clones; approximately 92% are singletons. The TCR originated in a man between 18 and 35 years old in good health. This rearrangement joins TRBV2 to TRBJ1-4; TRBD1 agrees at 10 bases. The sample taken for sequencing was naive CD4+ T cells sorted from blood. Subset in this sample: CD45RA+ positively selected. The CDR3 loop is CASSRDRGTNEKLFF. The CDR3 DNA sequence: TGTGCCAGCAGTCGGGACAGGGGAACTAATGAAAAACTGTTTTTT.